These T cell receptor beta chains were read from a single sample in a study of OX40 agonist ivuxolimab in advanced cancers. Some clones are missing from TCRdb's copy, which holds only in-frame ones; the method was immunoSEQ multiplex PCR. Counted here are some 76,000 clones, over 90% occurring once; the ten biggest clones make up around 5.9%. The source was CD4+ or CD8+ T cells sorted from blood, collected in a trial of the OX40 agonist ivuxolimab. These receptor sequences come from an adult with an advanced solid tumor such as melanoma, head and neck, liver or kidney cancer. CDR3s include the opening cysteine and the closing phenylalanine or tryptophan. The D gene is left open where the match is weak. Clone size is given for some rows only: seen once, a few or many times, or a class if the clone is expanded.

size	J	D	V	CDR3	DNA
NA	TRBJ2-7	TRBD2	TRBV4-1	CASSQGGRAIYEQYF	TGCGCCAGCAGCCAGGGCGGGAGGGCCATTTACGAGCAGTACTTC
NA	TRBJ1-2	NA	TRBV19	CASSYAGDGYGYTF	TGTGCCAGTAGTTATGCAGGGGACGGGTATGGCTACACCTTC
NA	TRBJ1-5	NA	TRBV19	CASSPKVNSNQPQHF	TGTGCCAGTAGTCCGAAGGTAAATAGCAATCAGCCCCAGCATTTT
NA	TRBJ2-7	NA	TRBV6-6	CASSYVRNNEQYF	TGTGCCAGCAGTTACGTCAGGAATAACGAGCAGTACTTC
NA	TRBJ1-5	NA	TRBV15	CATSTGDQPQHF	TGTGCCACCAGCACAGGGGATCAGCCCCAGCATTTT
NA	TRBJ2-1	TRBD2	TRBV7-6	CASSFSGASGGINEQFF	TGTGCCAGCAGCTTCTCTGGGGCTAGCGGGGGCATCAATGAGCAGTTCTTC
NA	TRBJ1-1	TRBD1	TRBV19	CASSIAGGGSTEAFF	TGTGCCAGTAGTATAGCAGGGGGCGGGAGCACTGAAGCTTTCTTT
NA	TRBJ2-1	NA	TRBV11-2	CASSPGHNEQFF	TGTGCCAGCAGCCCGGGCCACAATGAGCAGTTCTTC
NA	TRBJ2-7	NA	TRBV4-3	CASSQDRSYEQYF	TGCGCCAGCAGCCAAGACAGATCCTACGAGCAGTACTTC
NA	TRBJ2-3	TRBD2	TRBV19	CATNSGDFTDTQYF	TGTGCCACCAATAGCGGGGATTTCACAGATACGCAGTATTTT
NA	TRBJ2-1	TRBD1	TRBV7-9	CASSSTGISSYNEQFF	TGTGCCAGCAGCTCGACAGGGATTAGCTCCTACAATGAGCAGTTCTTC
once	TRBJ2-1	NA	TRBV19	CASMVGLEQFF	TGTGCCAGTATGGTGGGCCTTGAGCAGTTCTTC
NA	TRBJ1-2	NA	TRBV2	CASIQISGPDGYTF	TGTGCCAGCATCCAAATCTCCGGGCCCGATGGCTACACCTTC
few	TRBJ1-1	TRBD1	TRBV5-5	CASRQGAKAFF	TGTGCCAGCAGACAGGGGGCGAAAGCTTTCTTT
NA	TRBJ2-1	TRBD1	TRBV15	CATSRTTGDNEQFF	TGTGCCACCAGCAGAACTACAGGGGACAATGAGCAGTTCTTC
once	TRBJ2-3	NA	TRBV25-1	CASSEFARQGTDTQYF	TGTGCCAGCAGTGAATTCGCAAGGCAGGGCACAGATACGCAGTATTTT
NA	TRBJ2-1	NA	TRBV19	CASSVSLASSYNEQFF	TGTGCCAGTAGTGTTTCGCTCGCGAGCTCCTACAATGAGCAGTTCTTC